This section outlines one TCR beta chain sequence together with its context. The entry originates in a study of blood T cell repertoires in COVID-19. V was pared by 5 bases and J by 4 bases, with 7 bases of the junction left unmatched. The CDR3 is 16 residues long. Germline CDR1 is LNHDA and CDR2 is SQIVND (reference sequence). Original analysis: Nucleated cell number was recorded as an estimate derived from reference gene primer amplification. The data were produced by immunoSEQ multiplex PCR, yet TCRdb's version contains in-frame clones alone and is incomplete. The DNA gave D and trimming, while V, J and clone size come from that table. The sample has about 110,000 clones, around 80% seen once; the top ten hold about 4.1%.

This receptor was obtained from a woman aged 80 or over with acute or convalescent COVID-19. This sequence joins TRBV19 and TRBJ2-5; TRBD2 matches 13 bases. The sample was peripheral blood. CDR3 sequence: CASSRRTSGRGETQYF. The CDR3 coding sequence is TGTGCCAGTAGTCGGAGGACTAGCGGGAGAGGAGAGACCCAGTACTTC. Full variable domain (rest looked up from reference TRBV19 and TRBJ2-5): DGGITQSPKYLFRKEGQNVTLSCEQNLNHDAMYWYRQDPGQGLRLIYYSQIVNDFQKGDIAEGYSVSREKKESFPLTVTSAQKNPTAFYLCASSRRTSGRGETQYFGPGTRLLVL.